This TCR beta chain stems from a study of beta chain features in type 1 diabetes. At the level of the study: Cells sorted and examined across all samples totaled almost 110 million. General study findings and limits: In the patient group, naive, central memory and Treg TCRB repertoires seemed more alike than in the healthy donor group. Moderate but significant shortening of TCRB CDR3s was recorded in all four CD4+ subsets from Type 1 diabetes patients.

Per germline, CDR1 SGDLS and CDR2 YYNGEE. This CDR3 contains 15 residues. Trimming shortened V by 2 bases and J by 5 bases, and 13 bases separated the two germline ends. CD45RO/CCR7/CD25/CD127/CD95/CD27 separated CD4+ naive, central memory, regulatory and stem cell-like memory cells by sorting. With respect to this clone: Its antigen is as yet unknown.

Reverse transcribing all isolated RNA meant expressed TCRB transcripts were sequenced. The data were produced by immunoSEQ multiplex PCR, yet TCRdb's version contains in-frame clones alone and is incomplete. The table lists 400,000 to 600,000 clones, around 30% of them singletons. Sequenced material: naive CD4+ T cells from blood. The sequence came from a young man in good health. The chain recombines TRBV9 with TRBJ2-2; unclear D gene. The CDR3 here is CASSVRPARTGELFF. The CDR3 DNA sequence: TGTGCCAGCAGCGTGCGGCCCGCGCGGACCGGGGAGCTGTTTTTT.